The rows below give T cell receptor beta chains drawn from one sample of a study of blood T cell dynamics during melanoma immunotherapy. The method was immunoSEQ multiplex PCR; TCRdb's version includes in-frame clones alone and lacks a portion of them. The repertoire holds roughly 10,000 clones, with around 89% as singletons. Sequenced material: blood, taken from a patient treated with checkpoint blockade. Receptor source: a human donor with melanoma. Both conserved end residues are part of each CDR3.

j_gene,v_gene,CDR3aa
TRBJ1-1,TRBV7-9,CASSLGVGIRGTEAFF
TRBJ2-1,TRBV9,CASSITSGEYNEQFF
TRBJ2-3,TRBV5-1,CASSRSESTDTQYF
TRBJ1-5,TRBV5-3,CARLSPGMFNQPQHF
TRBJ2-7,TRBV2,CASREYYAPGEQYF
TRBJ1-4,TRBV4-2,CASSQQGPGHGNEKLFF
TRBJ2-3,TRBV7-9,CASSTAGGTDTQYF
TRBJ2-1,TRBV6-6,CASSYERESPYNEQFF
TRBJ2-7,TRBV7-8,CAIGGTGGYEQYF
TRBJ1-2,TRBV15,CATSREHGPTGSYGYTF
TRBJ2-3,TRBV11-1,CASSNIQLDTQYF
TRBJ2-7,TRBV5-4,CASSRRDHGTYEQYF
TRBJ1-2,TRBV28,CASSLWGHGYTF
TRBJ1-6,TRBV10-1,CASKGGCSYNSPLHF
TRBJ2-3,TRBV15,CATSRGTVASTDTQYF
TRBJ2-7,TRBV4-2,CASSQDRGRGGEQYF
TRBJ2-1,TRBV29-1,CSALPGLSSYNEQFF
TRBJ1-1,TRBV4-2,CASSQDWGRPNTEAFF
TRBJ1-1,TRBV7-8,CASSFVGGAEAFF
TRBJ1-1,TRBV28,CASITGQLNTEAFF
TRBJ2-5,TRBV9,CASSRQRSQETQYF
TRBJ2-5,TRBV5-1,CASSPAPSRQETQYF
TRBJ2-7,TRBV15,CATSRVRTGGSSPTYEQYF
TRBJ2-5,TRBV7-2,CASSYRVQETQYF
TRBJ2-5,TRBV4-3,CASSPRHEGTKETQYF
TRBJ2-1,TRBV7-8,CASSLEASGRSANEQFF
TRBJ2-7,TRBV28,CASSVRAGGAYEQYF
TRBJ1-1,TRBV5-6,CASSVRRTEAFF
TRBJ1-5,TRBV5-6,CASSLGRGVNQPQHF
TRBJ2-5,TRBV2,CAGRGGGETQYF
TRBJ1-1,TRBV7-3,CASSQVTNTEAFF
-,TRBV19,CASSYLAGASYEQYF
TRBJ2-7,TRBV7-2,CASSRDRGGHEQYF
TRBJ1-2,TRBV19,CASSKATGYGYTF
TRBJ1-5,TRBV19,CASSVGRDRGYSNQPQHF
TRBJ2-7,TRBV18,CASSPGGTPSSTQQYF
TRBJ1-2,TRBV6-1,CASSEVGTETIYGYTF
TRBJ2-2,TRBV7-7,CASRETGGTGELFF
TRBJ2-7,TRBV5-4,CASSLGTSASYEQYF
TRBJ2-7,TRBV6-6,CASSPGGSSYEQYF
TRBJ2-5,TRBV12-5,CASGLVLGDSTGVIIETQYF
TRBJ2-5,TRBV18,CASSLLHAGGQETQYF
TRBJ1-3,TRBV18,CASSPGAGNTIYF
TRBJ1-3,TRBV4-3,CASSQAHGFKNTIYF
TRBJ2-7,TRBV7-9,CASSAPGTTHYEQYF
TRBJ2-1,TRBV5-1,CASSLEGQGAYNEQFF
TRBJ2-7,TRBV5-1,CASSLVTGGVDEQYF
TRBJ1-5,TRBV5-6,CASSSRQGNQPQHF
TRBJ1-1,TRBV7-3,CASSSRQNTEAFF
TRBJ2-3,TRBV30,CAWRERLGIFDTQYF
TRBJ1-1,TRBV4-1,CASSQITRNTEAFF
TRBJ2-7,TRBV4-3,CASSLDRNQAYEQYF
TRBJ1-4,TRBV2,CASSRQPRDEKLFF
TRBJ1-5,TRBV6-1,CASSGGRTSNQPQHF
TRBJ2-3,TRBV9,CASTPTGGILDTQYF
TRBJ1-1,TRBV7-8,CASSRLTLNTEAFF
TRBJ2-3,TRBV6-5,CASSYSIPVTGTQYF